A single sample gave rise to the 8 T cell receptor beta chains below, sequenced in a study of vaccination effects on CD4 cells after COVID-19. On roughly day 10 of culture, CD4+ T cells were separated out. The antigens these receptors bind are not known. Sequenced by immunoSEQ multiplex PCR; TCRdb stores in-frame clones only, minus some. The profile shows about 35,000 clones, about two thirds of them singletons. The starting material was CD4+ T cells from PBMCs cultured without peptide, obtained before COVID-19 vaccination. The receptor source for this set is a human donor who received a COVID-19 vaccine.

This clone came up a few times. The V call is TRBV27, the J call TRBJ2-6, with TRBD1 as a possible D gene (6 bases). Germline V gene lookup returns CDR1 MNHEY and CDR2 SMNVEV (reference sequence). The CDR3 sequence is 17 residues long. Trimming took off 5 bases at V and 5 bases at J, with 19 bases between the two ends. CDR3 in amino acids: CASSPTGSSIWANVLTF. CDR3 bases: TGTGCCAGCAGTCCCACAGGGAGTAGTATCTGGGCCAACGTCCTGACTTTC.

This sequence joins TRBV18 and TRBJ2-1; tentatively, D is TRBD2 (6 bases). Germline assignment: CDR1 KGHSH and CDR2 LQKENI. V was shortened by 1 base and J by 2 bases, with 6 bases between the two germline ends. The CDR3 consists of 14 residues. The CDR3 loop is CASSPLAAYNEQFF. For the CDR3, the DNA is TGTGCCAGCTCACCACTAGCGGCCTACAATGAGCAGTTCTTC. The entire variable domain, with the rest obtained from reference TRBV18 and TRBJ2-1, is as follows: NAGVMQNPRHLVRRRGQEARLRCSPMKGHSHVYWYRQLPEEGLKFMVYLQKENIIDESGMPKERFSAEFPKEGPSILRIQQVVRGDSAAYFCASSPLAAYNEQFFGPGTRLTVL.

This chain uses TRBV7-2 with TRBJ1-5, with no clear D. Germline CDR1 SGHTA, CDR2 FQGNSA. V lost 4 bases and J 2 bases, leaving 15 bases between the germline ends. The CDR3 runs 16 residues. For the CDR3, the DNA is TGTGCCAGCAGCTCTCCCGGCGTAGGGCGCAATCAGCCCCAGCATTTT. Translating gives CASSSPGVGRNQPQHF.

The rearrangement links TRBV4-1 to TRBJ2-3, with 10 nucleotides matching TRBD2. This CDR3 is built from 20 residues. CDR1 MGHRA and CDR2 YSYEKL come from the germline V gene. With V trimmed by 0 bases and J by 0 bases, 12 bases remained unmatched. CDR3 amino acids: CASSQDGRSGGTGSTDTQYF. The CDR3 DNA reads as TGCGCCAGCAGCCAAGATGGACGTAGCGGGGGGACGGGTAGCACAGATACGCAGTATTTT.

The rearrangement joins TRBV30 to TRBJ1-1; tentatively, D is TRBD1 (5 bases). CDR1 and CDR2 from the germline V gene are GTSNPN and SVGIG (reference sequence). The germline V and J ends were trimmed by 3 bases and 1 base, with 15 bases remaining between them. This CDR3 region has 15 residues. In nucleotides, the CDR3 is TGTGCCTGGAGGGATACCGGGACGCCGAACACTGAAGCTTTCTTT. This codes for CAWRDTGTPNTEAFF.

V gene TRBV2 combines with J gene TRBJ1-2, with D possibly matching TRBD1 (6 bases). V shed 6 bases and J shed 8 bases, with 16 bases lying between them. CDR3 size: 13 residues. CDR1 and CDR2 (germline): SNHLY, FYNNEI. This chain's CDR3 is CASRIQGSGGYTF. Written as DNA, the CDR3 is TGTGCCAGCAGGATACAGGGTTCCGGCGGCTACACCTTC. Complete variable domain (other parts from reference TRBV2 and TRBJ1-2): EPEVTQTPSHQVTQMGQEVILRCVPISNHLYFYWYRQILGQKVEFLVSFYNNEISEKSEIFDDQFSVERPDGSNFTLKIRSTKLEDSAMYFCASRIQGSGGYTFGSGTRLTVV.

V gene TRBV18 combines with J gene TRBJ2-7; D might be TRBD1 (5 bases). In germline, CDR1 is KGHSH, CDR2 LQKENI. This CDR3 region has 13 residues. The V end lost 2 bases, the J end lost 7 bases, and 12 bases lay between the germline ends. CDR3 sequence (DNA): TGTGCCAGCTCACCAGCCAGGGCCTCTGAGCAGTACTTC. Amino acids: CASSPARASEQYF.

The chain couples TRBV6-5 to TRBJ1-3; D uncertain. Germline CDR1 is MNHEY and CDR2 is SVGAGI. CDR3 length: 11 amino acids. V shed 8 bases and J shed 2 bases, with 4 bases lying between them. In DNA, the CDR3 is TGTGCCAGCGGAACTGGAAACACCATATATTTT. Translation gives CASGTGNTIYF.